This is a list of T cell receptor beta chains from one sample in a study of CD8+ T cells in alopecia areata. The method was immunoSEQ multiplex PCR; TCRdb's version includes in-frame clones alone and lacks a portion of them. The sample lists a few hundred thousand clones; roughly two fifths were seen once. Material: CD4+ T cells sorted from blood, obtained around week 37, from a patient treated with tofacitinib. These receptors came from a human donor with alopecia areata. CDR3s include the opening cysteine and the closing phenylalanine or tryptophan. Fields, in order: V gene, clone size, J gene, D gene, CDR3 DNA, CDR3 protein. The D gene is left open where the match is weak. Size is stated for part of the rows, as once, few or many counts, or as a class when the clone is expanded.

TRBV29-1	.	TRBJ2-2	.	TGCAGCGCCCAAATCGCGGGTACCGGGGAGCTGTTTTTT	CSAQIAGTGELFF
TRBV7-2	.	TRBJ1-2	.	TGTGCCAGCAGCTTAGCGAACCATGGCTACACCTTC	CASSLANHGYTF
TRBV7-2	few	TRBJ2-5	.	TGTGCCAGCACCCGCCGACCGGGCCAAGAGACCCAGTACTTC	CASTRRPGQETQYF
TRBV5-1	.	TRBJ2-2	TRBD1	TGCGCCAGCAGCCCGGGGCCAGGGGGCACCGGGGAGCTGTTTTTT	CASSPGPGGTGELFF
TRBV29-1	few	TRBJ2-3	.	TGCAGCGTTGATCCAGGGAGGAGCACAGATACGCAGTATTTT	CSVDPGRSTDTQYF
TRBV16	.	TRBJ1-2	.	TGTGCCAGCAGCCAAAATATGGCGACGGGCTACACCTTC	CASSQNMATGYTF
TRBV29-1	few	TRBJ2-1	.	TGCAGCGTTGTACAGGGTGGAAATGAGCAGTTCTTC	CSVVQGGNEQFF
TRBV5-1	.	TRBJ2-5	TRBD1	TGCGCCAGCACCCCGGACAGGGGGCGGGAGACCCAGTACTTC	CASTPDRGRETQYF
TRBV27	once	TRBJ2-2	TRBD2	TGTGCCAGCAGCCTCCTCGGTAGCGGGAGACCGAACACCGGGGAGCTGTTTTTT	CASSLLGSGRPNTGELFF
TRBV4-2	.	TRBJ1-1	.	TGTGCCAGCAGCCAAGGCGGGCTGAGGAACACTGAAGCTTTCTTT	CASSQGGLRNTEAFF
TRBV9	few	TRBJ2-5	.	TGTGCCAGCAGCGTGGCAGGGAGTTTGGAGACCCAGTACTTC	CASSVAGSLETQYF
TRBV7-2	once	TRBJ1-1	.	TGTGCCAGCAGCACTGGGCTGAACACTGAAGCTTTCTTT	CASSTGLNTEAFF
TRBV7-9	few	TRBJ1-2	TRBD1	TGTGCCAGCAGCTTAATATCCATCGACAGGGGCTCTGGCTACACCTTC	CASSLISIDRGSGYTF
TRBV6-5	few	TRBJ2-7	TRBD2	TGTGCCAGCAGGATAGCGGGAGGGCCGCACGAGCAGTACTTC	CASRIAGGPHEQYF
TRBV9	.	TRBJ2-5	.	TGTGCCAGCAGCGTAGCCGTGGATGGGATCCAAGAGACCCAGTACTTC	CASSVAVDGIQETQYF
TRBV27	.	TRBJ2-1	.	TGTGCCAGCAGTTTATTCTGGGGGGCAGCCAATGAGCAGTTCTTC	CASSLFWGAANEQFF
TRBV18	.	TRBJ2-4	TRBD2	TGTGCCAGCTCCCCCACAACTAGCGGGGAAACCATTCAGTACTTC	CASSPTTSGETIQYF
TRBV27	.	TRBJ1-5	.	TGTGCCAGCAGTTTGGTACAGGGCCCTATTCCCCAGCATTTT	CASSLVQGPIPQHF
TRBV30	.	TRBJ1-5	.	TGTGCCTGGAGTGTACAGGCCGATCAGCCCCAGCATTTT	CAWSVQADQPQHF
TRBV6-5	.	TRBJ1-4	.	TGTGCCAGCAGCCGCGTCCCTCGTGCGGACAAACTGTTTTTT	CASSRVPRADKLFF
TRBV2	.	TRBJ2-7	.	TGTGCCAGCACAGGTTTGGGCATAGCGTACGAGCAGTACTTC	CASTGLGIAYEQYF
TRBV7-8	.	TRBJ1-5	TRBD1	TGTGCCAGCAGCTTAGGTCGCAGGGGGCTTGGTCAGCCCCAGCATTTT	CASSLGRRGLGQPQHF
TRBV29-1	.	TRBJ2-7	.	TGCAGCGTTGGGCGGGGCCCCCTCGAGCAGTACTTC	CSVGRGPLEQYF
TRBV29-1	few	TRBJ2-5	.	TGCAGCTCTCGGGAGCCAGAGACCCAGTACTTC	CSSREPETQYF
TRBV4-1	.	TRBJ2-5	TRBD1	TGCGCCAGCAGCCGCCTCCCAGGGGGCCAAGAGACCCAGTACTTC	CASSRLPGGQETQYF
TRBV9	.	TRBJ1-2	.	TGTGCCAGCAGCCCTGACAGTAACTATGGCTACACCTTC	CASSPDSNYGYTF
TRBV30	.	TRBJ1-5	.	TGTGCCTGGAGTGTGTCAGTGGGCAGCCTGGGGAATGGGCCCCAGCATTTT	CAWSVSVGSLGNGPQHF
TRBV6-1	.	TRBJ2-4	TRBD2	TGTGCCGTCCTCCCCCTGACTAGCGGCATTCAGTACTTC	CAVLPLTSGIQYF
TRBV30	.	TRBJ2-3	TRBD2	TGTGCCTGGAGTGTAGGGCTAGCGGGAGGCACAGATACGCAGTATTTT	CAWSVGLAGGTDTQYF
TRBV30	once	TRBJ1-2	TRBD1	TGTGCCTGGAGTACAGGGGACTATGGCTACACCTTC	CAWSTGDYGYTF
TRBV7-3	few	TRBJ2-7	.	TGTGCCAGCAGCTCCCTCGGCGGGTACGAGCAGTACTTC	CASSSLGGYEQYF
TRBV29-1	few	TRBJ1-4	TRBD1	TGCAGCGCCTCTGACAGGGGAGAACTGTTTTTT	CSASDRGELFF
TRBV30	.	TRBJ1-1	.	TGTGCCTGGACTCGGGGTATGAACACTGAAGCTTTCTTT	CAWTRGMNTEAFF
TRBV29-1	few	TRBJ1-3	.	TGCAGCGTACTTACAGGGTCTGGAAACACCATATATTTT	CSVLTGSGNTIYF
TRBV27	once	TRBJ2-2	.	TGTGCCAGCAGGGTGGGCAGGGTCACCGGGGAGCTGTTTTTT	CASRVGRVTGELFF
TRBV27	.	TRBJ1-5	.	TGTGCCAGCAGTTTAGTCAGGGGCCAAAATCAGCCCCAGCATTTT	CASSLVRGQNQPQHF
TRBV18	.	TRBJ2-5	.	TGTGCCAGCTCACCAGGGGCGGGGACGGAGACCCAGTACTTC	CASSPGAGTETQYF
TRBV6-5	many	TRBJ2-7	.	TGTGCCAGCAGCCCGTCCATTACCTACGAGCAGTACTTC	CASSPSITYEQYF
TRBV7-3	few	TRBJ1-3	.	TGTGCCAGCAGCTTAACGCCAGCTGGAAACACCATATATTTT	CASSLTPAGNTIYF
TRBV4-1	few	TRBJ1-5	TRBD1	TGCGCCAGCAGCCAAGATCTGGCAGGGGGGAGAAGTCAGCCCCAGCATTTT	CASSQDLAGGRSQPQHF
TRBV5-1	.	TRBJ2-1	.	TGCGCCAGCAGCTGGCCCGGGGCCCGGGAGCAGTTCTTC	CASSWPGAREQFF
TRBV7-2	.	TRBJ2-5	TRBD2	TGTGCCAGCAGCCACCCGGGGGGGCGCGAGACCCAGTACTTC	CASSHPGGRETQYF
TRBV15	few	TRBJ2-5	.	TGTGCCACCAGCAGAGGCCGGGGCGGAGGGGGAGAGACCCAGTACTTC	CATSRGRGGGGETQYF
TRBV2	.	TRBJ1-5	.	TGTGCCAGCAGTGAGAATAGCAATCAGCCCCAGCATTTT	CASSENSNQPQHF
TRBV29-1	.	TRBJ1-2	TRBD1	TGCAGCGTGGTCAGGACAGGGTACTATGGCTACACCTTC	CSVVRTGYYGYTF
TRBV7-3	.	TRBJ1-1	.	TGTGCCAGCAGCTTAACGCCGGGGGGCGAATCCACTGAAGCTTTCTTT	CASSLTPGGESTEAFF
TRBV11-2	few	TRBJ2-2	.	TGTGCCAGCAGGGGCGGGCGGGATCGAGTCACCGGGGAGCTGTTTTTT	CASRGGRDRVTGELFF
TRBV16	.	TRBJ1-2	.	TGTGCCAGCAGCCACAGGGGATCTAACTATGGCTACACCTTC	CASSHRGSNYGYTF
TRBV9	.	TRBJ2-2	.	TGTGCCAGCAGCGGGGACCCCTCCGGGGAGCTGTTTTTT	CASSGDPSGELFF
TRBV2	.	TRBJ1-2	.	TGTGCCAGCACTGGGGATAACTATGGCTACACCTTC	CASTGDNYGYTF
TRBV30	.	TRBJ2-7	TRBD2	TGTGCCTGGAGTAGGAGCGGGGGGGTCTGGAAGTACTTC	CAWSRSGGVWKYF
TRBV7-8	many	TRBJ1-3	.	TGTGCCAGCAGCGCCGCCTTTGGAAACACCATATATTTT	CASSAAFGNTIYF
TRBV29-1	few	TRBJ2-7	TRBD1	TGCAGCGTTAGGGAATGGGGGACAGTCCTTGGAGAGCAGTACTTC	CSVREWGTVLGEQYF
TRBV7-2	few	TRBJ2-4	.	TGTGCCAGCAGTCTACGACCGGGAATGGCCAAAAACATTCAGTACTTC	CASSLRPGMAKNIQYF